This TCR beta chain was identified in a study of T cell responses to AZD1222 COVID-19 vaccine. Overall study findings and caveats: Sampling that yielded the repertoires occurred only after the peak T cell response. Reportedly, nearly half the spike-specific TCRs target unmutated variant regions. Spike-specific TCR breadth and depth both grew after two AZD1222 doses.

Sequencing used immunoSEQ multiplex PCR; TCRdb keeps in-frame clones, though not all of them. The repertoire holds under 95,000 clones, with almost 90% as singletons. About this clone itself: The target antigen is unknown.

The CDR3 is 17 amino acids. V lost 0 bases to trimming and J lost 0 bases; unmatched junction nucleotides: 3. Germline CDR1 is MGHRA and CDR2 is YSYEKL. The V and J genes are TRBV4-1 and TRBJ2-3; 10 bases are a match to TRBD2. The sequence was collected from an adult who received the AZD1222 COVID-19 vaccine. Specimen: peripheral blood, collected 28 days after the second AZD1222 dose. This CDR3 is CASSQEKRGGSTDTQYF. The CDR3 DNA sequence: TGCGCCAGCAGCCAAGAGAAGCGGGGGGGTAGCACAGATACGCAGTATTTT.